This TCR beta chain appears in the sequencing data of a study of blood T cell repertoires in COVID-19. Germline CDR1 and CDR2: SGHKS and YYEKEE (reference sequence). V lost 3 bases to trimming and J lost 2 bases, with 13 bases between them. This CDR3 has 15 amino acids. As handled by the study authors: The authors estimated nucleated cell counts from reference gene primer amplification. TCRdb keeps only in-frame clones here, not all; method: immunoSEQ multiplex PCR. The V and J calls and the clone size are those of that table, but D and trimming were determined from the DNA. The sample consists of 130,000 to 150,000 clones, approximately 87% of them appearing once.

Specimen: peripheral blood. The TCR sequence derives from a man aged 50 to 59 who had recovered from COVID-19. This rearrangement joins TRBV5-5 to TRBJ2-3; D is perhaps TRBD2 (5 bases). CDR3 DNA sequence: TGTGCCAGCAGCTCTAGACCGGACTTCACAGATACGCAGTATTTT. Translated, it gives CASSSRPDFTDTQYF.